This T cell receptor beta chain was found in a study of CD8 T cells in ankylosing spondylitis. Study-wide results and limits: Disease-linked clones were reportedly significantly enriched in matched ankylosing spondylitis synovial fluid. There were earlier reports of some motif variants in reactive arthritis synovial fluid and blood. Blood from ankylosing spondylitis patients appeared to carry a characteristic roughly 8-variant TCR beta motif.

TCRdb redid the calling of the 5' RACE reads with MiXCR, one entry per CDR3 protein. Among more than 500,000 distinct CDR3 sequences listed, roughly 5.3% were seen once. The table lists this clonotype with many counts. What it recognizes is unknown. The V and J ends lost 5 bases and 5 bases respectively, with 16 bases between them. The germline V gene encodes CDR1 SGHRS and CDR2 YFSETQ. The CDR3 sequence is 14 residues long. The receptor comes from a male donor with ankylosing spondylitis. Sequenced material: blood, either unsorted or a sorted T cell fraction (not recorded which). J is TRBJ1-2 and V is TRBV5-1; unclear D gene. This CDR3 is CASRVDGNGYGYTF. The CDR3 nucleotides are TGCGCCAGCAGAGTGGACGGGAACGGGTATGGCTACACCTTC.